The clone carrying this TCR beta chain was seen at least ten times. Its antigen remains unidentified. The data derive from a study of Graves' ophthalmopathy and Graves' hyperthyroidism. For the study at large: At the time of initial diagnosis and before any treatment, peripheral blood was collected.

The CDR3 is 12 residues long. V lost 5 bases to trimming and J lost 4 bases, with 6 bases between them. CDR3 regions of TCR beta were amplified from RNA transcripts. HTBI-primed first-round RT-PCR preceded second-round multiplex PCR. In TCRdb, the multiplex PCR reads were re-called with MiXCR into one record per CDR3 protein. In the table there are 400,000 to 500,000 distinct CDR3 sequences, under 25% of which are singletons. Overall study results and limits: Most expanded clonotypes in thyroid above 0.001 frequency also showed up in blood. The model's ophthalmopathy progression predictions had approximately 71% sensitivity and 72.22% specificity.

The source of this sequence is a woman between 18 and 30 years old with stable Graves' hyperthyroidism. This chain joins TRBV12-3 or TRBV12-4 and TRBJ1-5, with D unresolved. Sample: peripheral blood. The CDR3 region is CASSRVNQPQHF. In nucleotides, the CDR3 is TGTGCCAGCAGTAGGGTTAATCAGCCCCAGCATTTT.